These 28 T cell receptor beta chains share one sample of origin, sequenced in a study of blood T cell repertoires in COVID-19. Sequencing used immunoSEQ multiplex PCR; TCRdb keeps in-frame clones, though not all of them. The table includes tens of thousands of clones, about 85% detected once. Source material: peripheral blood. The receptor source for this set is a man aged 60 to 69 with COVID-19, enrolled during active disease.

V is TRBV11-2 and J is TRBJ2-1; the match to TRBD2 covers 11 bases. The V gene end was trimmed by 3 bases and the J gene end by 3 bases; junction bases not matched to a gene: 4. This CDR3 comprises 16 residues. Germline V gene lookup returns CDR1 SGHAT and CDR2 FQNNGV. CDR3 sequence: CASSFLLAGVYNEQFF. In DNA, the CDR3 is TGTGCCAGCAGCTTTCTACTAGCGGGAGTCTACAATGAGCAGTTCTTC.

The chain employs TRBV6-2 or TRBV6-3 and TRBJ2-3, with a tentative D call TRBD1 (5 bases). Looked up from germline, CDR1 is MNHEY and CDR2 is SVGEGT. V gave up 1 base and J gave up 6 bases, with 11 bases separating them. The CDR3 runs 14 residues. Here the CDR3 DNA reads TGTGCCAGCAGTTACTTGACACGACAGGATACGCAGTATTTT. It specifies CASSYLTRQDTQYF.

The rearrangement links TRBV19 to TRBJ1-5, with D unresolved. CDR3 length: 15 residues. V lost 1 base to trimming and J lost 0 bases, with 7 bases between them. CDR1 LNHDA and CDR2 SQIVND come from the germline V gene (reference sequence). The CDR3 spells CASSIGRDSNQPQHF. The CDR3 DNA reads TGTGCCAGTAGTATAGGCCGAGATAGCAATCAGCCCCAGCATTTT.

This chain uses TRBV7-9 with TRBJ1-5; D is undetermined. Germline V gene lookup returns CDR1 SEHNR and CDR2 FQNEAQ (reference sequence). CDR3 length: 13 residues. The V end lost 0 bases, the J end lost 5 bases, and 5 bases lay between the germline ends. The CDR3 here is CASSLAADQPQHF. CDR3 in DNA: TGTGCCAGCAGCTTAGCCGCGGATCAGCCCCAGCATTTT.

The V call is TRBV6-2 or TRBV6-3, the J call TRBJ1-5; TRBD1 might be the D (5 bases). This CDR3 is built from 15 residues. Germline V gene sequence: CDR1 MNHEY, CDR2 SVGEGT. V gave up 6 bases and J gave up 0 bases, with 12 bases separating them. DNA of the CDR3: TGTGCCAGCAGCTCAACAGGAGATAGCAATCAGCCCCAGCATTTT. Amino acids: CASSSTGDSNQPQHF.

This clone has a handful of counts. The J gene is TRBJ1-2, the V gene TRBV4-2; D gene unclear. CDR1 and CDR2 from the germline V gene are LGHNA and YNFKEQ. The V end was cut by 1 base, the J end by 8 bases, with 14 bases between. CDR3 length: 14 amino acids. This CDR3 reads CASSQGSEKRGYTF. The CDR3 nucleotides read TGTGCCAGCAGCCAAGGAAGCGAAAAACGCGGCTACACCTTC.

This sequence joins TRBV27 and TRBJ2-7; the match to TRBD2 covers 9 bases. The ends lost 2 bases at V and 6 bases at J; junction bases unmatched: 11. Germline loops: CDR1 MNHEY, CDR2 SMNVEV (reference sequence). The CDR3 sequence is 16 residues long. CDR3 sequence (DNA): TGTGCCAGCAGTTTACGGGCGGGAGGGCCGTCCGGCGAGCAGTACTTC. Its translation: CASSLRAGGPSGEQYF.

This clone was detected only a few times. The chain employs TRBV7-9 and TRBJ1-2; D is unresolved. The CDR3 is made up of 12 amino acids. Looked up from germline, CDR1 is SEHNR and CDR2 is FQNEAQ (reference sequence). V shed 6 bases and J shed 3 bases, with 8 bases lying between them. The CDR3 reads CASRPNDYGYTF. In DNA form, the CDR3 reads TGTGCCAGCAGGCCTAATGACTATGGCTACACCTTC.

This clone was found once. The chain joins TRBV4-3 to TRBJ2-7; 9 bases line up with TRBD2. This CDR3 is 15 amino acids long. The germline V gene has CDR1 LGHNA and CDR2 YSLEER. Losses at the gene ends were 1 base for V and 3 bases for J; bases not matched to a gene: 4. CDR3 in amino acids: CASSQGTTSGYEQYF. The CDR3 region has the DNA TGCGCCAGCAGCCAAGGAACGACTAGCGGCTACGAGCAGTACTTC.

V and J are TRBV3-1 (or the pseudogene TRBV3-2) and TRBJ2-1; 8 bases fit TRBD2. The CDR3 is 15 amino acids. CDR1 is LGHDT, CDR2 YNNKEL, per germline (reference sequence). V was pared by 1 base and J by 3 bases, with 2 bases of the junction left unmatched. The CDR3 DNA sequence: TGTGCCAGCAGCCAAGGGACTAGCAGCTACAATGAGCAGTTCTTC. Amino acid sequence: CASSQGTSSYNEQFF.

In DNA, the CDR3 is TGTGCCACCAGTGAAGCCGGGACAGTCACAGATACGCAGTATTTT. Residues: CATSEAGTVTDTQYF. The J gene is TRBJ2-3, the V gene TRBV24-1, with 7 bases aligning to TRBD1. V lost 4 bases, J lost 2 bases, and 5 bases stayed unmatched. Germline CDR1 and CDR2: KGHDR and SFDVKD. The CDR3 length is 15 residues.

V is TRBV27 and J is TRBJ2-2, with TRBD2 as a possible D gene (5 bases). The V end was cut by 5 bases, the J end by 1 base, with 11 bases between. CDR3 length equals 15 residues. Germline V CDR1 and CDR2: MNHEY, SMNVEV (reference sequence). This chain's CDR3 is CASSTVEGNTGELFF. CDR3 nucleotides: TGTGCCAGCAGTACCGTTGAGGGGAACACCGGGGAGCTGTTTTTT.

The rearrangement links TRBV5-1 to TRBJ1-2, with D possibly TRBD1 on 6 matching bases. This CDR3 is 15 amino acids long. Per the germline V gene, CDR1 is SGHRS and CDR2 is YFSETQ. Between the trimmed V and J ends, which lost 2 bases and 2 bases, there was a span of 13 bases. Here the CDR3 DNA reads TGCGCCAGCAGCTTACCCGGGACACGGAACTATGGCTACACCTTC. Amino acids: CASSLPGTRNYGYTF.

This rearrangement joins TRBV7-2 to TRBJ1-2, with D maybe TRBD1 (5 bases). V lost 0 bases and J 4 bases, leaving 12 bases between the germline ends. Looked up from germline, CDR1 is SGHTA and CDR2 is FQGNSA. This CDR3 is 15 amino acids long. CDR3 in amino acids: CASSLAGQGGYGYTF. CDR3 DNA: TGTGCCAGCAGCTTAGCGGGCCAGGGCGGCTATGGCTACACCTTC.

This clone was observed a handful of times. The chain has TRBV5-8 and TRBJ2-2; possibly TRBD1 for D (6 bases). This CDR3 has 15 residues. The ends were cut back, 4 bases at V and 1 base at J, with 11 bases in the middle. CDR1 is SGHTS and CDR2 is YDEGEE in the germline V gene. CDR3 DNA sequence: TGTGCCAGCAGCCCTGGGACAAAGAACACCGGGGAGCTGTTTTTT. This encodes CASSPGTKNTGELFF.

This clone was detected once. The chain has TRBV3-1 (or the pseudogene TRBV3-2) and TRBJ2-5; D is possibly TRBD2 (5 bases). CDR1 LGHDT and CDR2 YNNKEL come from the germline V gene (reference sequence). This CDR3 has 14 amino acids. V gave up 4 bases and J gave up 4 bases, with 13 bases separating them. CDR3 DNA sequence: TGTGCCAGCAGCCCGGGTCGGGGAAGAGAGACCCAGTACTTC. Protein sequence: CASSPGRGRETQYF.

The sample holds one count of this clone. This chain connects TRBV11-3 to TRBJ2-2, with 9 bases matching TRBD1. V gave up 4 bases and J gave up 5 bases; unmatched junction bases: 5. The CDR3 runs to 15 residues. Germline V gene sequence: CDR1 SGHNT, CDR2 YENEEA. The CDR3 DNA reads TGTGCCAGCAGCTCGGCGGGACAGGGAACCGGGGAGCTGTTTTTT. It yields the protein CASSSAGQGTGELFF.

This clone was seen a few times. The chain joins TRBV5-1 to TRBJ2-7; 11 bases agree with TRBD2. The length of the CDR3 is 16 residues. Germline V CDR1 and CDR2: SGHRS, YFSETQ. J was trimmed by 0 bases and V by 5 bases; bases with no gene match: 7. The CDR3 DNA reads TGCGCCAGCAGACAGGGGACTAGCGGTTTCTCCTACGAGCAGTACTTC. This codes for CASRQGTSGFSYEQYF.

The CDR3 sequence: CASSRNRVGQPQHF. CDR3 sequence (DNA): TGTGCCAGCAGTAGAAACAGGGTAGGTCAGCCCCAGCATTTT. The rearrangement joins TRBV28 to TRBJ1-5; D possibly corresponds to TRBD1 (6 bases). V dropped 5 bases and J dropped 6 bases, with 14 bases sitting between them. CDR1 and CDR2 from the germline V gene are MDHEN and SYDVKM. The CDR3 has 14 residues. Together with reference TRBV28 and TRBJ1-5, the CDR3 gives the full variable domain: DVKVTQSSRYLVKRTGEKVFLECVQDMDHENMFWYRQDPGLGLRLIYFSYDVKMKEKGDIPEGYSVSREKKERFSLILESASTNQTSMYLCASSRNRVGQPQHFGDGTRLSIL.

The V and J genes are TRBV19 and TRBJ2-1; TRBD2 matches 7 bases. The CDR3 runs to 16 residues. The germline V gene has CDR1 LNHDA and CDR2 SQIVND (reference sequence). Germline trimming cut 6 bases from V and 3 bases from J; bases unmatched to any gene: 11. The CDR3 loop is CASRGGSHPDYNEQFF. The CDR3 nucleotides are TGTGCCAGTAGGGGCGGGAGCCATCCAGACTACAATGAGCAGTTCTTC.

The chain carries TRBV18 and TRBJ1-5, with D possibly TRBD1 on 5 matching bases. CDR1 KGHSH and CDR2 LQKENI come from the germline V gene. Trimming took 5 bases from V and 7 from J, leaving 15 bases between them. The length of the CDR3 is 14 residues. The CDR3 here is CASSSQGLAQPQHF. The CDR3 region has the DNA TGTGCCAGCTCATCGCAGGGTTTGGCACAGCCCCAGCATTTT.

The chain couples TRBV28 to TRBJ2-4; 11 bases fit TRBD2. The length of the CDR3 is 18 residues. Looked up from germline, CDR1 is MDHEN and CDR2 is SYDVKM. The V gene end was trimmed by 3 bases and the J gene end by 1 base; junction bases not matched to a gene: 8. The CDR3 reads CASSFVSGRALAKNIQYF. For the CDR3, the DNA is TGTGCCAGCAGTTTTGTTAGCGGGAGGGCCTTGGCCAAAAACATTCAGTACTTC.

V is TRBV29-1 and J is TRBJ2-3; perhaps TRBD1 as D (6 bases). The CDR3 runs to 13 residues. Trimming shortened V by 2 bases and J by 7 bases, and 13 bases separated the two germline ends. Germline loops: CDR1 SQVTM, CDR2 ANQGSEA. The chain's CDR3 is CSVETGSMNTQYF. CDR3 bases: TGCAGCGTTGAAACAGGGAGCATGAATACGCAGTATTTT.

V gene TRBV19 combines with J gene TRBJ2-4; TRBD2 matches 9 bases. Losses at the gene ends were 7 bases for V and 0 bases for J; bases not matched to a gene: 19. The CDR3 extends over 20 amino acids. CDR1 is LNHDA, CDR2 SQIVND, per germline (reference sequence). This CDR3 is CASNPEGLAGAAGAKNIQYF. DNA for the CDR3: TGTGCCAGTAACCCGGAAGGGTTAGCGGGGGCCGCGGGAGCCAAAAACATTCAGTACTTC.

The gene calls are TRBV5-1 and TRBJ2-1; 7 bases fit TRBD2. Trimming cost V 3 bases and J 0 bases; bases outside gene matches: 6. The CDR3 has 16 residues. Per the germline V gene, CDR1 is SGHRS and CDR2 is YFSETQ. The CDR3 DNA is TGCGCCAGCAGCTCGGCCTGGGGGGGCTCCTACAATGAGCAGTTCTTC. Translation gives CASSSAWGGSYNEQFF.

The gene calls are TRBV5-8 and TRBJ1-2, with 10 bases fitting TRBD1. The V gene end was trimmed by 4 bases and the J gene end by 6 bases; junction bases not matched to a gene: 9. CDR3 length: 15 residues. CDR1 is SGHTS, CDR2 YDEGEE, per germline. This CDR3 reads CASSPRQGAKNGYTF. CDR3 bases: TGTGCCAGCAGCCCAAGACAGGGGGCGAAGAATGGCTACACCTTC. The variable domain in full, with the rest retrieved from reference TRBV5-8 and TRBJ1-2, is EAGVTQSPTHLIKTRGQQATLRCSPISGHTSVYWYQQALGLGLQFLLWYDEGEERNRGNFPPRFSGRQFPNYSSELNVNALELEDSALYLCASSPRQGAKNGYTFGSGTRLTVV.

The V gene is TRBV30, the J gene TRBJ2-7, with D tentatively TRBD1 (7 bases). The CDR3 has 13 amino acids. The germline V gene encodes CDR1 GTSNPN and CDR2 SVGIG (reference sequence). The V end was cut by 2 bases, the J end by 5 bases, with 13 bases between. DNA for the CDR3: TGTGCCTGGAGTCAGGGGGGCCCGCACGAGCAGTACTTC. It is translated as CAWSQGGPHEQYF.

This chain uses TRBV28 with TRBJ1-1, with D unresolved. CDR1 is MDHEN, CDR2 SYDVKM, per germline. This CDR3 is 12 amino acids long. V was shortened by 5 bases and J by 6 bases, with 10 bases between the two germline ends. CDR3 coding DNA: TGTGCCAGCAGTCCAACAGCCTCTGAAGCTTTCTTT. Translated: CASSPTASEAFF.